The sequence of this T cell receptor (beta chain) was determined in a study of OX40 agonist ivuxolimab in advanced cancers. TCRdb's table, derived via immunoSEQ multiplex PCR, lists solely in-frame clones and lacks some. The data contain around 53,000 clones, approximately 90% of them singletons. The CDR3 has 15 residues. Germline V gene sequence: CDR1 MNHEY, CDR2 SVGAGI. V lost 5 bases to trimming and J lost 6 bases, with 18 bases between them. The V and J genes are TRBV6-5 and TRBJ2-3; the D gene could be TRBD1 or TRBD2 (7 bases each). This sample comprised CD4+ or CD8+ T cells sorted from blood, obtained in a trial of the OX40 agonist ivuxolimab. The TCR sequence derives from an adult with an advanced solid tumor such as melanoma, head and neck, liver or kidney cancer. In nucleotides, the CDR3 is TGTGCCAGCAGTCGACAGGGAAGGGGGGGGGATACGCAGTATTTT. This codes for CASSRQGRGGDTQYF.